The next 3 T cell receptor beta chains were all read from a single sample in a study of cytomegalovirus exposure and HLA in healthy donors. PCR involved 60 Vbeta and 13 Jbeta primers. This table comes from immunoSEQ multiplex PCR, and its TCRdb copy is limited to in-frame clones, with some not included. Counted here are roughly 280,000 clones, under 80% occurring once; the ten biggest clones make up 2% to 2.5%. The sequenced sample was PBMCs. These receptors all come from a female donor in good health and CMV-seronegative.

The rearrangement joins TRBV29-1 to TRBJ2-7; 8 bases agree with TRBD2. This CDR3 region has 12 residues. V gave up 7 bases and J gave up 6 bases; unmatched junction bases: 8. Looked up from germline, CDR1 is SQVTM and CDR2 is ANQGSEA. CDR3 in amino acids: CSGRGGGGEQYF. The DNA for the CDR3 is TGCAGCGGACGGGGGGGAGGGGGCGAGCAGTACTTC.

The chain has TRBV6-1 and TRBJ2-7; 10 bases align to TRBD1. The V gene's germline CDR1 is MNHNS and CDR2 SASEGT. After removal of 6 bases from V and 6 bases from J, the junction contained 8 bases not matched to a gene. This CDR3 comprises 14 residues. The CDR3 loop reads CASSPGTGDSEQYF. CDR3 DNA: TGTGCCAGCAGCCCCGGGACAGGGGATAGCGAGCAGTACTTC.

The CDR3 DNA reads as TGTGCCAGCAGCGGGGGGGGCTTCAATGAGCAGTTCTTC. Translation: CASSGGGFNEQFF. This sequence joins TRBV11-3 and TRBJ2-1; possibly TRBD2 for D (7 bases). CDR3 length: 13 residues. Per germline, CDR1 SGHNT and CDR2 YENEEA. Trimming removed 5 bases at V and 6 bases at J, with 11 bases between.